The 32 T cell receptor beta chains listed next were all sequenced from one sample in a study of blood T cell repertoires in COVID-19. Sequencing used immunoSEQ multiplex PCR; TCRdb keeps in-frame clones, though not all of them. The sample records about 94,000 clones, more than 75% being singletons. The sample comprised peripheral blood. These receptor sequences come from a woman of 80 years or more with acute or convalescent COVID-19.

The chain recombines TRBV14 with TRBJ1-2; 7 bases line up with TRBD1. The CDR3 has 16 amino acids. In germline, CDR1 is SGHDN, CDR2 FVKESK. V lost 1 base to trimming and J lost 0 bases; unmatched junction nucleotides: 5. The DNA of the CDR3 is TGTGCCAGCAGCCAAGGGGGACAGTTCACTAACTATGGCTACACCTTC. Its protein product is CASSQGGQFTNYGYTF.

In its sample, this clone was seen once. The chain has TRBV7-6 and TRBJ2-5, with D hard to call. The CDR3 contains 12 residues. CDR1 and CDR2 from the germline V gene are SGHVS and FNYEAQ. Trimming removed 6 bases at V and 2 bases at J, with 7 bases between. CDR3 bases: TGTGCCAGCAGTGGCAGACAAGAGACCCAGTACTTC. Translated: CASSGRQETQYF.

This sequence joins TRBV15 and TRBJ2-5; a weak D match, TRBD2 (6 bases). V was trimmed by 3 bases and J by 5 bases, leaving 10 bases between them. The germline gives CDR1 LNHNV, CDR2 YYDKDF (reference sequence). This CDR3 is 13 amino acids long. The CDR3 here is CATSSNAGETQYF. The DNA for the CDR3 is TGTGCCACCAGCAGTAATGCGGGGGAGACCCAGTACTTC. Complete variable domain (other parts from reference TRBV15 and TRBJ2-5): DAMVIQNPRYQVTQFGKPVTLSCSQTLNHNVMYWYQQKSSQAPKLLFHYYDKDFNNEADTPDNFQSRRPNTSFCFLDIRSPGLGDTAMYLCATSSNAGETQYFGPGTRLLVL.

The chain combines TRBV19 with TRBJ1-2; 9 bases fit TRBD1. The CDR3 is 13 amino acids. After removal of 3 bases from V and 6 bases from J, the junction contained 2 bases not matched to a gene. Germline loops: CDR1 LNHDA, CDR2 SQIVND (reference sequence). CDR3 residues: CASSMRDRDGYTF. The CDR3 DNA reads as TGTGCCAGTAGTATGCGGGACAGGGATGGCTACACCTTC.

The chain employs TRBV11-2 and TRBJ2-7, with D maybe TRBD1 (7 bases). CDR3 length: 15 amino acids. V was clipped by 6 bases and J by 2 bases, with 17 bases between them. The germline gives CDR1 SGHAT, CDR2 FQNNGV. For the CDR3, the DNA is TGTGCCAGCAGGGCTCGCAGGGGGGACGCCTACGAGCAGTACTTC. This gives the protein CASRARRGDAYEQYF. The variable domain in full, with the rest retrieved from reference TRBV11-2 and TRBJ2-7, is EAGVAQSPRYKIIEKRQSVAFWCNPISGHATLYWYQQILGQGPKLLIQFQNNGVVDDSQLPKDRFSAERLKGVDSTLKIQPAKLEDSAVYLCASRARRGDAYEQYFGPGTRLTVT.

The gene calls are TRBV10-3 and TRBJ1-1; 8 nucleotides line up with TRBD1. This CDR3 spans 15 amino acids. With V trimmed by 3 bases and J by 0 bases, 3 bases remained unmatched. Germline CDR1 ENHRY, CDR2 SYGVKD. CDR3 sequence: CAISDRGRLNTEAFF. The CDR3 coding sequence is TGTGCCATCAGTGACAGGGGGCGGTTGAACACTGAAGCTTTCTTT.

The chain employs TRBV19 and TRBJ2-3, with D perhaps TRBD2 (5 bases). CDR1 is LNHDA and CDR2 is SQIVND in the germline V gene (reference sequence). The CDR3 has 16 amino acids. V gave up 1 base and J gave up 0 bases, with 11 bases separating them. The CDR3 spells CASSIGSGTSTDTQYF. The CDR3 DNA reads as TGTGCCAGTAGTATAGGGAGCGGAACTAGCACAGATACGCAGTATTTT.

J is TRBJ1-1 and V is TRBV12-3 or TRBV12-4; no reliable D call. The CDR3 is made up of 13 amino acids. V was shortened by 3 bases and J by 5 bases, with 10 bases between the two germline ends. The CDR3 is CASSFWSETEAFF. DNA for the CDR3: TGTGCCAGCAGTTTCTGGTCGGAGACTGAAGCTTTCTTT.

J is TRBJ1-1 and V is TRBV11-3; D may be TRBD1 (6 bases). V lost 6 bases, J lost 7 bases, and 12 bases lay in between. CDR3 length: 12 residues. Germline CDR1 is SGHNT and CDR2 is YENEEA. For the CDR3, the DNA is TGTGCCAGCAGTAAGGACAGCATTGAAGCTTTCTTT. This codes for CASSKDSIEAFF.

The CDR3 DNA is TGTGCCATCAGAAGCGGGGACTGGGATACGCAGTATTTT. Protein product: CAIRSGDWDTQYF. The gene calls are TRBV10-3 and TRBJ2-3; 7 nucleotides line up with TRBD2. Germline loops: CDR1 ENHRY, CDR2 SYGVKD. V dropped 6 bases and J dropped 6; count of bases not matched to a gene: 6. This CDR3 region has 13 residues.

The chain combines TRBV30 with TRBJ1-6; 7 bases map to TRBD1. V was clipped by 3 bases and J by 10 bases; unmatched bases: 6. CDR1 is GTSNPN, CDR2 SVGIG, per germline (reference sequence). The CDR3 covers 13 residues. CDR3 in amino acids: CAWRTGVRSPLHF. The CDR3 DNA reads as TGTGCCTGGAGAACAGGGGTCCGGTCACCCCTCCACTTT.

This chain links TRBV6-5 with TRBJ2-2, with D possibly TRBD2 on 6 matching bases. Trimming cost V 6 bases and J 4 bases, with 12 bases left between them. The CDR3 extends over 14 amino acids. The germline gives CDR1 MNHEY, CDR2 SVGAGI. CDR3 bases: TGTGCCAGCAGCTTGTACGGGAGCACCGGGGAGCTGTTTTTT. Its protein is CASSLYGSTGELFF.

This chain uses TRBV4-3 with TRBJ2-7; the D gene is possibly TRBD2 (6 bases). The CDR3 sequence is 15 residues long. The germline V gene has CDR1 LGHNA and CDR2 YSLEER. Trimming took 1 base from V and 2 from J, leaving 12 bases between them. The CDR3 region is CASSQAAGNPYEQYF. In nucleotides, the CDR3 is TGCGCCAGCAGCCAAGCTGCGGGGAATCCCTACGAGCAGTACTTC.

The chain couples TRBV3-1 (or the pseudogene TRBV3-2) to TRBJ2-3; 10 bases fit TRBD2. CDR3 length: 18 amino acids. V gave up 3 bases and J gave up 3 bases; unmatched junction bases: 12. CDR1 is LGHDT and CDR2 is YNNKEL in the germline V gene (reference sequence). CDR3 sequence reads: CASSQGRASGGQTDTQYF. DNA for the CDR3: TGTGCCAGCAGCCAGGGGAGGGCTAGCGGGGGACAGACAGATACGCAGTATTTT.

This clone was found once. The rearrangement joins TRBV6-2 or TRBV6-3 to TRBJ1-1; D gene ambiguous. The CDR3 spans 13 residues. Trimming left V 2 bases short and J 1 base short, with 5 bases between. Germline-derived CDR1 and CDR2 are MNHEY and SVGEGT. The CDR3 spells CASSYAWNTEAFF. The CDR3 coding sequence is TGTGCCAGCAGTTACGCGTGGAACACTGAAGCTTTCTTT.

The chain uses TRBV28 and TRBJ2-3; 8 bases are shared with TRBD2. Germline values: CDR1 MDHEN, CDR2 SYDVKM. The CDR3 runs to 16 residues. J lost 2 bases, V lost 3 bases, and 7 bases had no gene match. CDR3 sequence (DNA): TGTGCCAGCAGTTTTCATGGGACTAGAACCACAGATACGCAGTATTTT. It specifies CASSFHGTRTTDTQYF. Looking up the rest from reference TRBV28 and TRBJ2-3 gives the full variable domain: DVKVTQSSRYLVKRTGEKVFLECVQDMDHENMFWYRQDPGLGLRLIYFSYDVKMKEKGDIPEGYSVSREKKERFSLILESASTNQTSMYLCASSFHGTRTTDTQYFGPGTRLTVL.

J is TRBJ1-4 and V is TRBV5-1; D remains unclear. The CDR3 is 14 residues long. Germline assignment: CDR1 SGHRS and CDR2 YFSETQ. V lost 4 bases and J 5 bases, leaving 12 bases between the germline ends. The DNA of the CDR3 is TGCGCCAGCAGCGACATCAACAGCAATGAAAAACTGTTTTTT. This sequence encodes CASSDINSNEKLFF.

Written as DNA, the CDR3 is TGTGCTAGTGGGACGCGGGAGTATTACGAGCAGTACTTC. Protein product: CASGTREYYEQYF. The genes are TRBV12-5 and TRBJ2-7; TRBD2 agrees at 7 bases. V shed 6 bases, J shed 4 bases, and the junction held 6 bases outside the gene matches. Per germline, CDR1 LGHNT and CDR2 FRNRAP. The CDR3 length is 13 residues.

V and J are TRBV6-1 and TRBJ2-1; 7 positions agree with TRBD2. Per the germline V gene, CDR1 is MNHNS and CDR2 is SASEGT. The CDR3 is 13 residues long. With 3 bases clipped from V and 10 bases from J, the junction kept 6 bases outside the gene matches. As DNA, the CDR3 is TGTGCCAGCAGTGACCCTCAACTAGCGGAGCAGTTCTTC. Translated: CASSDPQLAEQFF.

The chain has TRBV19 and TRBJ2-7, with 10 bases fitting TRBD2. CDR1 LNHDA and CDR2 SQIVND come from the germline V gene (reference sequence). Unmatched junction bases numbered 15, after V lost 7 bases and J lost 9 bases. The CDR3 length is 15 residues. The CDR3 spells CASTSVGLAGEAQYF. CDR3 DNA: TGTGCCAGTACCTCGGTGGGGCTAGCGGGAGAAGCGCAGTACTTC.

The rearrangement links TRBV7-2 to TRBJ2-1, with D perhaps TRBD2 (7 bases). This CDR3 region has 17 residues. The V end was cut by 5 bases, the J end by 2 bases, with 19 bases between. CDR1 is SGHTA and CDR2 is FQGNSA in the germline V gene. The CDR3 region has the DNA TGTGCCAGCAGCCCAACTGGGGCGGGGGCCACCTACAATGAGCAGTTCTTC. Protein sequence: CASSPTGAGATYNEQFF.

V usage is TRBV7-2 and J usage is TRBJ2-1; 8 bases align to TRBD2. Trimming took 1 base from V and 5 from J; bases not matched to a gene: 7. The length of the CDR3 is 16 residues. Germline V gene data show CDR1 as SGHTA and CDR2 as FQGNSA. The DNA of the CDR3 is TGTGCCAGCAGCTTAGTACGGGGGGGCATCAACAATGAGCAGTTCTTC. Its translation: CASSLVRGGINNEQFF.

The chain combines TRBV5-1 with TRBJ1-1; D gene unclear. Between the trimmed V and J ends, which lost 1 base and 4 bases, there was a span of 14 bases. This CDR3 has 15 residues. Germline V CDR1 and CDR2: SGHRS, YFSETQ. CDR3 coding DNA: TGCGCCAGCAGCTTGTCCCCGGGGTCGGTCACTGAAGCTTTCTTT. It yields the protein CASSLSPGSVTEAFF.

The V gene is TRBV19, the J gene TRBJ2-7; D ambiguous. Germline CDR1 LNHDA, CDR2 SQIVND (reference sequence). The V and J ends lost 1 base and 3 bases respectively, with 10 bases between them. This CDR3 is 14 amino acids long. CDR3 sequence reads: CASSIAQRNYEQYF. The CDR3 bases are TGTGCCAGTAGTATAGCACAGAGAAACTACGAGCAGTACTTC.

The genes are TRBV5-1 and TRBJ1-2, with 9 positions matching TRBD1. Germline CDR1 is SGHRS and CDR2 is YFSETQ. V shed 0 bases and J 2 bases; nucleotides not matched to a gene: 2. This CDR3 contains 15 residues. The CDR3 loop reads CASSLAGTGNYGYTF. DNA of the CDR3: TGCGCCAGCAGCTTGGCCGGGACAGGGAACTATGGCTACACCTTC.

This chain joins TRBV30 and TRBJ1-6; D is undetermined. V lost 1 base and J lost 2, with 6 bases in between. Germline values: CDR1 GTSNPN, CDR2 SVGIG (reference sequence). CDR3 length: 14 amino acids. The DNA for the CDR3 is TGTGCCTGGAGTGCCGGGACCTATAATTCACCCCTCCACTTT. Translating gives CAWSAGTYNSPLHF.

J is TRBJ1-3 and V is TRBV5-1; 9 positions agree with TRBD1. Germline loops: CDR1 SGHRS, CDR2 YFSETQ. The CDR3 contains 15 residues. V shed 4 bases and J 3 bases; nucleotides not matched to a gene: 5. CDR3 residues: CASSRTGDYGNTIYF. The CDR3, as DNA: TGCGCCAGCAGCCGGACAGGGGATTATGGAAACACCATATATTTT.

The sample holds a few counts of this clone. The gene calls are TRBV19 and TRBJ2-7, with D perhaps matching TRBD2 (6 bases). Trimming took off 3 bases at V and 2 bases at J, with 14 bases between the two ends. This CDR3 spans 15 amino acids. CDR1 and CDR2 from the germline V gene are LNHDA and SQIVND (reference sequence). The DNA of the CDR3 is TGTGCCAGTAGTATGGGAGGCGGGTCCGCCTACGAGCAGTACTTC. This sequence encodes CASSMGGGSAYEQYF.

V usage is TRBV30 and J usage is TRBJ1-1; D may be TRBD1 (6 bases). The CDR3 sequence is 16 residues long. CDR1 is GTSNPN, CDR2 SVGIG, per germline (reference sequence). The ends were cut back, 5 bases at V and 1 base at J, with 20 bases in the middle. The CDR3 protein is CAWVPAGARRNTEAFF. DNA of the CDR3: TGTGCCTGGGTCCCTGCGGGGGCGCGGAGGAACACTGAAGCTTTCTTT.

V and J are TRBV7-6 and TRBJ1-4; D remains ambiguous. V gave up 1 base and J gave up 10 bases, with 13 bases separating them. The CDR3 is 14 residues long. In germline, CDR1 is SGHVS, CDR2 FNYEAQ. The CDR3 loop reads CASSLVPGVGKLFF. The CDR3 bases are TGTGCCAGCAGCTTAGTGCCAGGTGTTGGAAAACTGTTTTTT. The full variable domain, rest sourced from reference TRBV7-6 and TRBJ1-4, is GAGVSQSPRYKVTKRGQDVALRCDPISGHVSLYWYRQALGQGPEFLTYFNYEAQQDKSGLPNDRFSAERPEGSISTLTIQRTEQRDSAMYRCASSLVPGVGKLFFGSGTQLSVL.

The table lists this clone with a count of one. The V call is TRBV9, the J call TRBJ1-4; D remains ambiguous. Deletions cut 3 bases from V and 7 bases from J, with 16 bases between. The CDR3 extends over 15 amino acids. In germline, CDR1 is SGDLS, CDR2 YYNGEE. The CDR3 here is CASSGPAGWGEKLFF. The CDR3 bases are TGTGCCAGCAGCGGCCCGGCGGGTTGGGGTGAAAAACTGTTTTTT.

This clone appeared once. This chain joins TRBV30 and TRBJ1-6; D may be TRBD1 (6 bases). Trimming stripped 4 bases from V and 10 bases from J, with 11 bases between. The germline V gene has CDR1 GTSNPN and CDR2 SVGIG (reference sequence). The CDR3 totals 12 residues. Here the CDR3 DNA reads TGTGCCTGGAACAGGGAAGGCTCACCCCTCCACTTT. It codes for CAWNREGSPLHF.